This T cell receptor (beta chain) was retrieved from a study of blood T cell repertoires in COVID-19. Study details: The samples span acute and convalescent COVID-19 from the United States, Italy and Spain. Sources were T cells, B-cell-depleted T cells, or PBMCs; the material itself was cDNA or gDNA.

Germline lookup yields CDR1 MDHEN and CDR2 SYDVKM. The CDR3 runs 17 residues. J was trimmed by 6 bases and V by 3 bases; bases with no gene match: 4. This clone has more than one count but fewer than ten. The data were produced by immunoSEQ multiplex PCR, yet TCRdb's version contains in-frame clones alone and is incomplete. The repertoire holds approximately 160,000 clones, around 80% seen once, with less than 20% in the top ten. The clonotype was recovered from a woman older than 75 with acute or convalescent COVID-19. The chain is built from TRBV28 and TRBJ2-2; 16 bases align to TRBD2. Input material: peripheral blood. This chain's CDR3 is CASSFWGLAGGPGELFF. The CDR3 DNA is TGTGCCAGCAGTTTCTGGGGACTAGCGGGAGGGCCCGGGGAGCTGTTTTTT. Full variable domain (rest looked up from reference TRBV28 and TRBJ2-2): DVKVTQSSRYLVKRTGEKVFLECVQDMDHENMFWYRQDPGLGLRLIYFSYDVKMKEKGDIPEGYSVSREKKERFSLILESASTNQTSMYLCASSFWGLAGGPGELFFGEGSRLTVL.